Listed below are T cell receptor beta chains from one sample, sequenced in a study of T cell responses to AZD1222 COVID-19 vaccine. Repertoires were generated with immunoSEQ multiplex PCR, while TCRdb's copy carries only in-frame clones and drops some. Of about 8,000 clones in the sample, roughly 88% were seen once. This sample comprised peripheral blood, obtained 28 days after the second AZD1222 dose. The receptors shown here come from an adult who received the AZD1222 COVID-19 vaccine. Each CDR3 is given with its conserved first and last residue. D genes are given only for firm matches. Clone sizes are given selectively: once, few, many, or a class where the clone is expanded.

v_gene: TRBV18
abundance: .
j_gene: TRBJ1-1
d_gene: .
len: 15
CDR3nt: TGTGCCAGCTCACCATATCAATCGGAGAACACTGAAGCTTTCTTT
CDR3aa: CASSPYQSENTEAFF

v_gene: TRBV18
abundance: .
j_gene: TRBJ2-2
d_gene: TRBD1
len: 17
CDR3nt: TGTGCCAGCTCACCAATGGGACAGGTCGCGAACACCGGGGAGCTGTTTTTT
CDR3aa: CASSPMGQVANTGELFF

v_gene: TRBV28
abundance: .
j_gene: TRBJ2-2
d_gene: TRBD1
len: 20
CDR3nt: TGTGCCAGCAGTTACTTGTCGATGTTTCGGGACAGGACCAACACCGGGGAGCTGTTTTTT
CDR3aa: CASSYLSMFRDRTNTGELFF

v_gene: TRBV5-1
abundance: .
j_gene: TRBJ1-6
d_gene: TRBD1
len: 16
CDR3nt: TGCGCCAGCAGCTTGGCTCAGGGGGGAATAAATTCACCCCTCCACTTT
CDR3aa: CASSLAQGGINSPLHF

v_gene: TRBV7-9
abundance: .
j_gene: TRBJ2-3
d_gene: .
len: 13
CDR3nt: TGTGCCAGCAGCTTAGTTCCTGTGAGTACGCAGTATTTT
CDR3aa: CASSLVPVSTQYF

v_gene: TRBV27
abundance: .
j_gene: TRBJ2-1
d_gene: TRBD2
len: 15
CDR3nt: TGTGCCAGCACGTCGGGAGGGCCGGGGTACAATGAGCAGTTCTTC
CDR3aa: CASTSGGPGYNEQFF

v_gene: TRBV9
abundance: .
j_gene: TRBJ1-2
d_gene: .
len: 14
CDR3nt: TGTGCCAGCAGCCCAGACCTGCTCCACTATGGCTACACCTTC
CDR3aa: CASSPDLLHYGYTF

v_gene: TRBV6-4
abundance: few
j_gene: TRBJ1-5
d_gene: .
len: 14
CDR3nt: TGTGCCAGCAGTGACTCGCCTGGCAATCAGCCCCAGCATTTT
CDR3aa: CASSDSPGNQPQHF

v_gene: TRBV28
abundance: once
j_gene: TRBJ1-2
d_gene: .
len: 15
CDR3nt: TGTGCCAGCAGTCCTTCGACACCCGCTAACTATGGCTACACCTTC
CDR3aa: CASSPSTPANYGYTF

v_gene: TRBV19
abundance: .
j_gene: TRBJ2-5
d_gene: .
len: 14
CDR3nt: TGTGCCAGTAGTAGCCGGGGAGGTTATGAGACCCAGTACTTC
CDR3aa: CASSSRGGYETQYF

v_gene: TRBV20-1
abundance: .
j_gene: TRBJ2-7
d_gene: TRBD1
len: 11
CDR3nt: TGCAGTGGACAGGGATTCAACGAGCAGTACTTC
CDR3aa: CSGQGFNEQYF

v_gene: TRBV3-1/TRBV3-2
abundance: .
j_gene: TRBJ1-4
d_gene: TRBD1
len: 14
CDR3nt: TGTGCCAGCAGCGGGACAGCATCAAATGAAAAACTGTTTTTT
CDR3aa: CASSGTASNEKLFF

v_gene: TRBV18
abundance: .
j_gene: TRBJ1-1
d_gene: .
len: 18
CDR3nt: TGTGCCAGCTCACCACTTCCCCCCGCCACGGCTTCGCGGACTGAAGCTTTCTTT
CDR3aa: CASSPLPPATASRTEAFF

v_gene: TRBV7-3
abundance: .
j_gene: TRBJ2-2
d_gene: TRBD1
len: 14
CDR3nt: TGTGCCAGCAGCCGGGACAGGAACACCGGGGAGCTGTTTTTT
CDR3aa: CASSRDRNTGELFF

v_gene: TRBV7-2
abundance: .
j_gene: TRBJ2-2
d_gene: .
len: 13
CDR3nt: TGTGTCTCCCTCCGGGGGAACACCGGGGAGCTGTTTTTT
CDR3aa: CVSLRGNTGELFF

v_gene: TRBV5-4
abundance: .
j_gene: TRBJ2-1
d_gene: .
len: 16
CDR3nt: TGTGCCAGCAGCCCCCAGAGAGTCAGGGTCGACAATGAGCAGTTCTTC
CDR3aa: CASSPQRVRVDNEQFF

v_gene: TRBV6-5
abundance: few
j_gene: TRBJ2-7
d_gene: TRBD2
len: 15
CDR3nt: TGTGCCAGCAGCCCCCTTGCGGGAGGGTTCGACGAGCAGTACTTC
CDR3aa: CASSPLAGGFDEQYF

v_gene: TRBV11-3
abundance: .
j_gene: TRBJ2-1
d_gene: .
len: 14
CDR3nt: TGTGCCAGCAGCTTCCGGGGGGCCCTGAATGAGCAGTTCTTC
CDR3aa: CASSFRGALNEQFF

v_gene: TRBV5-1
abundance: .
j_gene: TRBJ2-1
d_gene: .
len: 14
CDR3nt: TGCGCCAGCAGCATGGGACTTGTTTACAATGAGCAGTTCTTC
CDR3aa: CASSMGLVYNEQFF

v_gene: TRBV28
abundance: .
j_gene: TRBJ1-5
d_gene: .
len: 14
CDR3nt: TGTGCCAGCAGCCAGGGGCGGGGAAATCAGCCCCAGCATTTT
CDR3aa: CASSQGRGNQPQHF